This passage covers 13 T cell receptor beta chains from one sample sequenced in a study of blood T cell repertoires in COVID-19. The table came from immunoSEQ multiplex PCR; TCRdb's copy has only in-frame clones and leaves some out. The repertoire consists of 300,000 to 400,000 clones, with roughly 88% occurring once and the leading ten covering less than 3%. Sequencing was performed on peripheral blood. These receptor sequences come from a woman in her 30s with COVID-19, enrolled during active disease.

The chain couples TRBV5-1 to TRBJ2-2; 7 bases map to TRBD2. With 0 bases clipped from V and 2 bases from J, the junction kept 1 base outside the gene matches. Germline CDR1 reads SGHRS; CDR2 reads YFSETQ. This CDR3 contains 15 residues. CDR3 sequence reads: CASSLASGNTGELFF. CDR3 nucleotides: TGCGCCAGCAGCTTGGCTAGCGGTAACACCGGGGAGCTGTTTTTT.

J is TRBJ2-7 and V is TRBV6-5, with 9 nucleotides matching TRBD2. Germline-derived CDR1 and CDR2 are MNHEY and SVGAGI. The CDR3 totals 14 residues. V lost 0 bases to trimming and J lost 7 bases; unmatched junction nucleotides: 4. This CDR3 reads CASSYSRGGGEQYF. The CDR3 coding sequence is TGTGCCAGCAGTTACTCGCGGGGGGGAGGGGAGCAGTACTTC.

The rearrangement joins TRBV27 to TRBJ1-5; 9 bases match TRBD1. CDR3 length equals 13 residues. V dropped 6 bases and J dropped 7; count of bases not matched to a gene: 4. Germline V CDR1 and CDR2: MNHEY, SMNVEV (reference sequence). In nucleotides, the CDR3 is TGTGCCAGCAGCTGGGGACAGGGACAGCCCCAGCATTTT. This gives the protein CASSWGQGQPQHF.

The chain joins TRBV3-1 (or the pseudogene TRBV3-2) to TRBJ2-7, with 7 bases identical to TRBD2. V gave up 5 bases and J gave up 0 bases; unmatched junction bases: 10. Germline V gene lookup returns CDR1 LGHDT and CDR2 YNNKEL (reference sequence). CDR3 length: 16 amino acids. CDR3 amino acids: CASSATGTTSSYEQYF. DNA for the CDR3: TGTGCCAGCAGCGCCACCGGGACTACGAGCTCCTACGAGCAGTACTTC.

The chain employs TRBV5-1 and TRBJ2-1; 12 bases are shared with TRBD2. CDR1 is SGHRS, CDR2 YFSETQ, per germline. CDR3 length: 17 amino acids. Trimming took 4 bases from V and 8 from J; bases not matched to a gene: 13. CDR3 coding DNA: TGCGCCAGCAGCCCGGGACTAGCGGGCTTTGTCCTGGATGAGCAGTTCTTC. It specifies CASSPGLAGFVLDEQFF.

The gene calls are TRBV30 and TRBJ2-1, with 12 bases that match TRBD2. Germline V CDR1 and CDR2: GTSNPN, SVGIG (reference sequence). Losses at the gene ends were 2 bases for V and 7 bases for J; bases not matched to a gene: 6. CDR3 length: 15 residues. This chain's CDR3 is CAWSTTSGSGNEQFF. CDR3 in DNA: TGTGCCTGGAGTACGACTAGCGGGAGTGGGAATGAGCAGTTCTTC.

This chain uses TRBV3-1 (or the pseudogene TRBV3-2) with TRBJ1-6; D remains unclear. CDR1 LGHDT and CDR2 YNNKEL come from the germline V gene (reference sequence). Trimming shortened V by 1 base and J by 6 bases, and 7 bases separated the two germline ends. The CDR3 sequence is 14 residues long. CDR3 protein: CASSQVRGNSPLHF. CDR3 coding DNA: TGTGCCAGCAGCCAAGTTCGGGGTAATTCACCCCTCCACTTT.

This chain joins TRBV28 and TRBJ1-4, with TRBD1 identical over 7 bases. V dropped 3 bases and J dropped 2; count of bases not matched to a gene: 6. Germline V gene lookup returns CDR1 MDHEN and CDR2 SYDVKM. CDR3 length: 16 residues. CDR3 sequence reads: CASSLEGASTNEKLFF. CDR3 DNA: TGTGCCAGCAGTTTGGAGGGGGCGAGTACTAATGAAAAACTGTTTTTT.

This chain uses TRBV2 with TRBJ2-1; 8 bases match TRBD2. The ends lost 5 bases at V and 0 bases at J; junction bases unmatched: 6. Germline V gene sequence: CDR1 SNHLY, CDR2 FYNNEI. The CDR3 covers 16 residues. CDR3 bases: TGTGCCAGCAGTCCCGTTACTAGCGGCTCCTACAATGAGCAGTTCTTC. Translated: CASSPVTSGSYNEQFF.

This clone was seen a handful of times. This chain links TRBV14 with TRBJ2-2; TRBD2 matches 10 bases. The J segment lost 6 bases and the V segment lost 4 bases, leaving 8 bases of the junction unmatched. Germline V gene sequence: CDR1 SGHDN, CDR2 FVKESK. This CDR3 spans 16 amino acids. CDR3 amino acids: CASSRPQAGGPGELFF. The CDR3 DNA is TGTGCCAGCAGCCGACCACAAGCGGGAGGGCCCGGGGAGCTGTTTTTT.

The rearrangement links TRBV27 to TRBJ1-2, with TRBD1 identical over 8 bases. This CDR3 is 15 amino acids long. Losses at the gene ends were 5 bases for V and 2 bases for J; bases not matched to a gene: 7. The V gene's germline CDR1 is MNHEY and CDR2 SMNVEV (reference sequence). CDR3 nucleotide sequence: TGTGCCAGCAGTCCCCGCCAGGGGGCGAACTATGGCTACACCTTC. This gives the protein CASSPRQGANYGYTF.

V usage is TRBV27 and J usage is TRBJ1-2; 9 nucleotides line up with TRBD1. CDR3 length: 18 residues. In germline, CDR1 is MNHEY, CDR2 SMNVEV (reference sequence). V was pared by 1 base and J by 1 base, with 10 bases of the junction left unmatched. CDR3 loop: CASSLFPGQGPLNYGYTF. CDR3 bases: TGTGCCAGCAGTTTATTTCCGGGACAGGGTCCTCTTAACTATGGCTACACCTTC.

The rearrangement links TRBV7-8 to TRBJ1-5, with D perhaps matching TRBD1 (6 bases). Germline CDR1 reads SGHVS; CDR2 reads FQNEAQ. Trimming removed 2 bases from V and 6 bases from J, with 14 bases in between. The CDR3 runs 15 residues. CDR3 loop: CASSLSGGGTQPQHF. Written as DNA, the CDR3 is TGTGCCAGCAGCTTATCTGGGGGGGGCACTCAGCCCCAGCATTTT.